The 29 T cell receptor beta chains presented below share a single source sample, sequenced in a study of T cells in Graves' hyperthyroidism and ophthalmopathy (dated by TCRdb to the late 2010s). Receptors were amplified or captured by multiplex PCR. The sequencer listed for this sample is Illumina HiSeq 2000. The TCR beta CDR3 regions were amplified from the RNA transcripts. The TCR CDR3 was subjected to a first round of RT-PCR using the HTBI primer set and the Qiagen OneStep RT-PCR kit. In-frame beta chains were kept once TCRdb had trimmed the public reads at Q25 with fastp and called clones with MiXCR. Under each unique CDR3 protein, matching rows form one entry showing the most common genes and DNA. Within this sample are about 640,000 distinct CDR3 sequences, with around 20% of them counted one time only. About 35% of the sample is taken by the ten largest. Sequencing input: blood. The receptors were sampled from a man younger than 45 with Graves' ophthalmopathy.

The CDR3: CATQPGGGKNTEAFF. The CDR3 DNA reads TGTGCCACCCAGCCAGGGGGGGGTAAGAACACTGAAGCTTTCTTT. V and J are TRBV14 and TRBJ1-1; TRBD1 matches 7 bases. Germline lookup yields CDR1 SGHDN and CDR2 FVKESK. V was pared by 10 bases and J by 1 base, with 12 bases of the junction left unmatched. The CDR3 is 15 amino acids.

The chain employs TRBV6-1 and TRBJ1-5; 10 nucleotides agree with TRBD1. CDR1 MNHNS and CDR2 SASEGT come from the germline V gene. The CDR3 covers 16 residues. V lost 10 bases, J lost 0 bases, and 9 bases stayed unmatched. The CDR3 bases are TGTGCCACCCAGGACAGGGGGTCTTTTAGCAATCAGCCCCAGCATTTT. Translation gives CATQDRGSFSNQPQHF.

In this sample, this clonotype turned up many times. The chain joins TRBV15 to TRBJ2-5, with D maybe TRBD2 (5 bases). Per germline, CDR1 LNHNV and CDR2 YYDKDF (reference sequence). The CDR3 consists of 12 residues. Trimming left V 2 bases short and J 5 bases short, with 6 bases between. CDR3 sequence reads: CATSRSGETQYF. In nucleotides, the CDR3 is TGTGCCACCAGCAGATCGGGGGAGACCCAGTACTTC.

The genes are TRBV20-1 and TRBJ1-5; possibly TRBD1 for D (6 bases). Per the germline V gene, CDR1 is DFQATT and CDR2 is SNEGSKA (reference sequence). This CDR3 spans 13 amino acids. Trimming stripped 4 bases from V and 4 bases from J, with 11 bases between. CDR3 protein: CSAKTGLNQPQHF. CDR3 sequence (DNA): TGCAGTGCTAAGACAGGACTTAATCAGCCCCAGCATTTT.

Many counts were recorded for this clonotype. The gene calls are TRBV12-3 or TRBV12-4 and TRBJ1-5; TRBD1 is a possible D gene (5 bases). This CDR3 spans 14 amino acids. The V gene lost 5 bases and the J gene lost 3 bases, with 11 bases spanning the gap. The CDR3 region is CASSLTDYNQPQHF. The CDR3, as DNA: TGTGCCAGCAGTCTGACAGACTACAATCAGCCCCAGCATTTT.

The chain joins TRBV20-1 to TRBJ2-3; 8 bases are a match to TRBD2. The V segment lost 5 bases and the J segment 3 bases; nucleotides outside the gene matches: 7. CDR3 size: 14 residues. Germline loops: CDR1 DFQATT, CDR2 SNEGSKA (reference sequence). CDR3 sequence: CSAYLAGRTDTQYF. Written as DNA, the CDR3 is TGCAGTGCTTATCTAGCGGGTAGAACAGATACGCAGTATTTT.

There are a few counts of this clonotype. V is TRBV20-1 and J is TRBJ1-1; D is perhaps TRBD1 (6 bases). V lost 6 bases, J lost 4 bases, and 18 bases lay in between. This CDR3 is 14 amino acids long. Germline V gene lookup returns CDR1 DFQATT and CDR2 SNEGSKA (reference sequence). For the CDR3, the DNA is TGCAGTGCAACAGGGCCCCTCTGGGGCACTGAAGCTTTCTTT. Residues: CSATGPLWGTEAFF.

In this sample, this clonotype turned up many times. This chain connects TRBV3-1 to TRBJ2-1; tentative D call: TRBD2 (6 bases). The CDR3 has 18 amino acids. Germline lookup yields CDR1 LGHDT and CDR2 YNNKEL (reference sequence). Trimming took 3 bases from V and 8 from J, leaving 26 bases between them. The CDR3 loop reads CASSQQERTSPIDDEQFF. CDR3 nucleotides: TGTGCCAGCAGCCAGCAGGAGAGAACTAGCCCAATTGATGATGAGCAGTTCTTC.

There are many counts of this clonotype. The CDR3: CASSDPREANYGYTF. CDR3 sequence (DNA): TGTGCCAGCAGTGACCCACGGGAAGCTAACTATGGCTACACCTTC. The chain combines TRBV6-1 with TRBJ1-2; D uncertain. From germline, CDR1 is MNHNS and CDR2 SASEGT. There are 15 residues in the CDR3. Trimming stripped 3 bases from V and 0 bases from J, with 11 bases between.

This clonotype was detected only a few times. V is TRBV11-2 and J is TRBJ2-7; TRBD2 matches at 8 bases. The length of the CDR3 is 15 residues. Germline V gives CDR1 SGHAT, CDR2 FQNNGV. The V gene end was trimmed by 3 bases and the J gene end by 7 bases; junction bases not matched to a gene: 11. The CDR3 sequence is CASSFVGAGEMEQYF. The DNA of the CDR3 is TGTGCCAGCAGCTTTGTTGGAGCGGGAGAAATGGAGCAGTACTTC.

The chain employs TRBV6-1 and TRBJ2-1; D may correspond to TRBD1 or TRBD2 (6 bases each). CDR3 size: 15 residues. Germline CDR1 reads MNHNS; CDR2 reads SASEGT. With 3 bases removed from V and 5 bases from J, the gap between germline ends came to 14 bases. This chain's CDR3 is CASSEEGGWNNEQFF. DNA of the CDR3: TGTGCCAGCAGTGAGGAGGGGGGTTGGAACAATGAGCAGTTCTTC.

The gene calls are TRBV20-1 and TRBJ2-1; 11 positions match TRBD2. The germline CDR1 and CDR2 sequences are DFQATT and SNEGSKA (reference sequence). This CDR3 region has 12 residues. Trimming cost V 5 bases and J 7 bases; bases outside gene matches: 1. The CDR3 region has the DNA TGCAGTGCTTGGACTAGCGGGAATGAGCAGTTCTTC. Protein sequence: CSAWTSGNEQFF.

The rearrangement joins TRBV30 to TRBJ2-7, with TRBD1 matching over 9 bases. V lost 5 bases, J lost 1 base, and 9 bases stayed unmatched. Germline-derived CDR1 and CDR2 are GTSNPN and SVGIG (reference sequence). This CDR3 contains 15 residues. The chain's CDR3 is CAWGRDRGFSYEQYF. DNA for the CDR3: TGTGCCTGGGGACGAGACAGGGGGTTTTCCTACGAGCAGTACTTC.

CDR3 bases: TGTGCCAGCAGTTTAGGGCTAGCGGGACAAAATGAGCAGTTCTTC. Its translation is CASSLGLAGQNEQFF. V is TRBV12-3 or TRBV12-4 and J is TRBJ2-1; 9 bases align to TRBD2. CDR3 length equals 15 residues. V shed 1 base, J shed 7 bases, and the junction held 5 bases outside the gene matches.

This clonotype was counted once. A much larger clone differs by one base, so this may be a read error. J is TRBJ1-5 and V is TRBV7-9; TRBD1 is a possible D gene (5 bases). V lost 4 bases and J 9 bases, leaving 10 bases between the germline ends. Germline V lookup: CDR1 SEHNR, CDR2 FQNEAQ (reference sequence). This CDR3 contains 12 residues. This CDR3 reads CASSSGPAPQHF. The CDR3 DNA sequence: TGTGCCAGCAGCTCAGGGCCAGCGCCCCAGCATTTT.

This clonotype was counted only a few times. The CDR3 is CASTLDFQRGTQYF. The DNA for the CDR3 is TGTGCCAGCACCTTGGACTTCCAACGGGGTACGCAGTATTTT. This chain joins TRBV28 and TRBJ2-3; D is possibly TRBD2 (5 bases). V was trimmed by 7 bases and J by 8 bases, leaving 19 bases between them. The CDR3 is 14 amino acids. The germline gives CDR1 MDHEN, CDR2 SYDVKM.

Many counts were recorded for this clonotype. The V call is TRBV28, the J call TRBJ1-4; 7 nucleotides agree with TRBD1. The CDR3 has 15 amino acids. The junction had 12 bases not matched to a gene; V was cut back by 6 bases and J by 8 bases. CDR1 and CDR2 from the germline V gene are MDHEN and SYDVKM. The CDR3 nucleotides are TGTGCCAGCAGGGGAGGGACAGTTTTAAGGGAAAAACTGTTTTTT. This codes for CASRGGTVLREKLFF.

This clonotype was observed many times. The V call is TRBV11-1, the J call TRBJ2-3; TRBD1 aligns across 8 bases. The CDR3 loop spans 13 amino acids. Looked up from germline, CDR1 is SGHAT and CDR2 is FQDESV (reference sequence). After removal of 4 bases from V and 4 bases from J, the junction contained 1 base not matched to a gene. The CDR3 region has the DNA TGTGCCAGCAGCTCGGACAGGGCAGATACGCAGTATTTT. Translating gives CASSSDRADTQYF.

There are many counts of this clonotype. CDR3 amino acids: CASRLAGFSTDTQYF. The CDR3 DNA reads as TGTGCCAGCAGGCTAGCGGGATTTAGCACAGATACGCAGTATTTT. The chain uses TRBV27 and TRBJ2-3; TRBD2 agrees at 9 bases. Trimming removed 6 bases from V and 0 bases from J; junction bases left unmatched: 4. Germline V gene lookup returns CDR1 MNHEY and CDR2 SMNVEV (reference sequence). This CDR3 is built from 15 residues.

This clonotype has ten or more counts. The chain carries TRBV2 and TRBJ2-6; 7 bases line up with TRBD1. The CDR3 sequence is 15 residues long. After removal of 5 bases from V and 1 base from J, the junction contained 2 bases not matched to a gene. Germline assignment: CDR1 SNHLY and CDR2 FYNNEI. CDR3 loop: CASSSQGSGANVLTF. The CDR3 nucleotides read TGTGCCAGCAGTTCACAGGGGTCTGGGGCCAACGTCCTGACTTTC.

This clonotype was counted between two and nine times. This chain uses TRBV5-1 with TRBJ2-1, with D uncertain. This CDR3 region has 13 residues. The germline V and J ends were trimmed by 0 bases and 8 bases, with 9 bases remaining between them. From germline, CDR1 is SGHRS and CDR2 YFSETQ. The CDR3, as DNA: TGCGCCAGCAGCTTGGGGTATAACCATGAGCAGTTCTTC. Translated, it gives CASSLGYNHEQFF.

The gene calls are TRBV19 and TRBJ1-6; 7 bases are shared with TRBD1. V dropped 8 bases and J dropped 9; count of bases not matched to a gene: 10. The germline gives CDR1 LNHDA, CDR2 SQIVND (reference sequence). There are 14 residues in the CDR3. As DNA, the CDR3 is TGTGCCAGTGGGCCGGGGCAGGGGGGTTCACCCCTCCACTTT. The encoded protein is CASGPGQGGSPLHF.

Comment on this clonotype: This could be a read error, since a much larger clone is one nucleotide away. V is TRBV28 and J is TRBJ1-5; 9 bases fit TRBD1. Germline V gene lookup returns CDR1 MDHEN and CDR2 SYDVKM. The J segment lost 6 bases and the V segment lost 2 bases, leaving 8 bases of the junction unmatched. The CDR3 has 16 amino acids. CDR3 residues: CASSLQTGGRCQPQHF. In DNA form, the CDR3 reads TGTGCCAGCAGTTTACAAACAGGGGGCAGGTGTCAGCCCCAGCATTTT.

V is TRBV3-1 and J is TRBJ2-1; 11 bases line up with TRBD2. The CDR3 is made up of 15 amino acids. Per germline, CDR1 LGHDT and CDR2 YNNKEL (reference sequence). The junction had 4 bases not matched to a gene; V was cut back by 4 bases and J by 5 bases. CDR3 sequence: CASSLTSGKNNEQFF. The CDR3 DNA is TGTGCCAGCAGCCTGACTAGCGGGAAAAACAATGAGCAGTTCTTC.

This clonotype has ten or more counts. The J gene is TRBJ2-2, the V gene TRBV18; D remains unclear. Germline values: CDR1 KGHSH, CDR2 LQKENI. V gave up 1 base and J gave up 0 bases, with 9 bases separating them. The CDR3 extends over 16 amino acids. The CDR3 sequence: CASSPRHNSNTGELFF. CDR3 in DNA: TGTGCCAGCTCACCACGACACAATTCGAACACCGGGGAGCTGTTTTTT.

The rearrangement links TRBV10-3 to TRBJ1-1; no reliable D call. Trimming took 6 bases from V and 2 from J, leaving 7 bases between them. Per germline, CDR1 ENHRY and CDR2 SYGVKD. This CDR3 has 12 residues. The CDR3 loop is CAIRAGNTEAFF. DNA for the CDR3: TGTGCCATCAGGGCAGGAAACACTGAAGCTTTCTTT.

There are a few counts of this clonotype. The rearrangement joins TRBV5-5 to TRBJ2-7; unclear D gene. CDR3 length: 11 amino acids. Germline lookup yields CDR1 SGHKS and CDR2 YYEKEE (reference sequence). With 6 bases removed from V and 3 bases from J, the gap between germline ends came to 7 bases. The DNA for the CDR3 is TGTGCCAGCAAGGGCTTCTACGAGCAGTACTTC. It translates to CASKGFYEQYF.

This clonotype was counted at least ten times. The chain combines TRBV6-2 or TRBV6-3 with TRBJ1-1; TRBD1 is a possible D gene (6 bases). From germline, CDR1 is MNHEY and CDR2 SVGEGT. This CDR3 has 17 amino acids. V was shortened by 0 bases and J by 3 bases, with 17 bases between the two germline ends. This CDR3 reads CASSYSRGSGDDTEAFF. CDR3 bases: TGTGCCAGCAGTTACTCGAGAGGGTCAGGGGATGACACTGAAGCTTTCTTT.

This clonotype was counted a few times. The chain links TRBV7-9 to TRBJ2-2; D unclear. CDR1 SEHNR and CDR2 FQNEAQ come from the germline V gene (reference sequence). V was trimmed by 9 bases and J by 3 bases, leaving 11 bases between them. This CDR3 is 13 amino acids long. The CDR3 coding sequence is TGTGCCAGGCAAGTTGGCGACACCGGGGAGCTGTTTTTT. This translates into CARQVGDTGELFF.